This TCR beta chain was identified during a study of cytomegalovirus exposure and HLA in healthy donors (dated by TCRdb to the late 2010s). Background for the entire study: According to an earlier analysis of 550 to 700 of the donors, roughly 180 million T cells yielded roughly 100 million unique TCR beta sequences and about 300 Gb of sequence data. Roughly 300 gigabases of sequencing data and around 85 million unique TCR sequences made up an early release that covered 500 to 650 HLA-typed donors. The aim of the study was to test whether cataloging public T cell receptors could identify signatures of past pathogen exposure. Besides the first cohort of some 670 subjects, a separate validation cohort made up of roughly 130 different subjects was used. Typing coverage varied by locus: roughly 620-640 donors for A, B, C, DRB1 and DQB1; roughly 560 for DQA1; around 570 for DPA1; approximately 450 for DPB1. Several DR-DQ haplotypes were handled as single units for association and clustering because linkage in the cohort was strong. Using immunosequencing, the study profiled T cell repertoires from fewer than 850 subjects and related those repertoires to cytomegalovirus serostatus. The study combined high-throughput TCR immunosequencing, statistical association of individual TCRs with disease status, and machine learning to predict cytomegalovirus infection status. A later analysis re-analyzed previously published TCR beta repertoires from roughly 630 donors and added high-resolution HLA genotyping to study TCR occurrence patterns. HLA typing included class I and class II loci at four-digit resolution. Among 300 to 500 genotyped donors of the cohort, an average of around 250,000 unique TCR beta nucleotide sequences was sequenced per donor, of which roughly 17% were non-productive. In the later analysis, no new phenotypic data were used to find candidate immune exposures; instead, reliance was placed on TCR beta sequences and their occurrence across donors. To decide whether each TCR beta V gene segment behaved as functional or pseudogenic, an earlier analysis of approximately 590 of the donors relied on high-throughput TCR beta sequencing. Genome-wide SNP genotypes for about 60% of the roughly 670 donors were used in a later genetic analysis, which treated that subset as a discovery cohort. Donor age, sex, ethnicity and CMV serostatus were collected together with the repertoire data. Among the approximately 400 genotyped donors, roughly 80% belonged to the genetic ancestry cluster associated with self-reported Caucasian donors. All discovery cohort repertoires had been generated on a single sequencing platform. What the study reported, not specific to this receptor: Linkage disequilibrium might explain the correlated functional status among segregating V segments, but an unknown experimental factor could not be ruled out. The presence/absence analyses assumed that sequencing depth was roughly uniform across donors, and that assumption may not be true. The study listed around 160 TCR beta chains as associated with cytomegalovirus. A few of the identified cytomegalovirus-associated TCR beta chains were confirmed in vitro to be specific for cytomegalovirus antigens. Assigning TCR associations to individual alleles was difficult when HLA alleles, especially DR and DQ, strongly co-occurred. While some public TCRs were present in many individuals, most TCR sequences turned up only very rarely across donors. In a later analysis, around 17,000 TCR beta sequences were associated with specific HLA alleles at a false discovery rate of 0.05. According to a later analysis, parvovirus B19, influenza, CMV and Epstein-Barr virus appeared linked to several top co-occurrence clusters. A group of highly shared sequence variants was considered likely to be a technical artifact of the sequencing pipeline. An earlier analysis of approximately 540 of the donors showed that most TCR beta V segments appeared in productive rearrangements either about 87% or about 30% of the time, which broadly matched IMGT annotations. HLA typing was unavailable for some donors at each locus, so association tests used only the typed subset. It was suggested by the authors that the approach could potentially be generalized to other disease states and immunological phenotypes. An association between a missense DCLRE1C variant and V-gene and J-gene trimming of TCR beta chains was found in a later genetic analysis and replicated in an independent cohort. Because counts were too low, 15 or so rarely observed V segments, including chromosome 9 orphons, were excluded from the earlier analysis of under 650 of the donors. In a later genetic analysis, fewer N-insertions in productive TCRs were reported among donors in an Asian-associated ancestry cluster than the roughly 710-donor mean. Cytomegalovirus status was reported to be diagnosed by the classifier with high specificity and sensitivity in both the original and validation cohorts. A later analysis found that HLA-associated TCR beta chains were more clonally expanded and had lower generation probabilities than equally common non-associated chains. The cohort was sequenced for TCR beta chains only, and without alpha or paired-chain data the features that could be detected were limited. In a later analysis, TCR association rates were found to vary across HLA loci, with the most associated TCRs seen for DRB1 alleles and the fewest for HLA-C alleles. Some IMGT-functional V segments, including TRBV6-2 and TRBV6-3, could not be distinguished by the 87-base-pair reads and were therefore excluded. The only immune exposure information available for the cohort was CMV serostatus. According to a later analysis, most CMV-associated TCR beta chains appeared to be HLA-restricted, and the HLA associations seemed to be driven largely by CMV exposure. A further reported finding was that TCR beta sequences accurately predicted the HLA-A and HLA-B alleles for most subjects in the first cohort.

The cohort consisted of 600 to 700 healthy bone marrow donors. At the time of sampling, all cohort members were nominally healthy, though unrecorded immune exposures were likely present. CMV serostatus was recorded as positive for about 300 and negative for about 50% of the roughly 670 cohort members, whereas no CMV serostatus was recorded for the donor in question. Every donor gave a peripheral blood sample, and the peripheral blood mononuclear cells from that sample were used for TCR beta sequencing. Genomic DNA extraction from the blood cell samples was performed with the Qiagen DNeasy Blood Extraction Kit. From its cysteine to its phenylalanine, the CDR3 spans 16 amino acids. Solely the CDR3 DNA is kept, with 48 bases framed from the first base. The germline V gene (reference sequence) specifies SEHNR as CDR1 and FQNEAQ as CDR2. Germline trimming amounts to 6 bases on V and 0 bases on J, with 9 as the count of junction bases outside the gene matches.

Preparation of the library involved the immunoSEQ multiplex PCR assay. For the multiplex PCR, a mixture combining 60 forward primers for TCR Vbeta segments and 13 reverse primers for TCR Jbeta segments was used. The CDR3 region of rearranged TCR beta genes was amplified from genomic DNA by a multiplex PCR assay. Amplified TCR beta libraries were sequenced as 87-base-pair reads on the Illumina HiSeq System. The authors processed their data as follows. A later analysis tallied 75 million to 85 million unique TCR beta chains across the 610 or so repertoires, and some 12 million of those chains were shared by two or more donors. Raw reads were error-corrected and collapsed into unique sequences with a nearest-neighbor algorithm that merged closely related sequences to remove PCR and sequencing errors. To assign V, D and J gene segments, CDR3 sequences were aligned to IMGT reference sequences. For a sequence to be retained, at least a six-nucleotide match to both a V gene segment and a J gene segment was required. A rearrangement was called productive if the CDR3 had no stop codons and remained in frame with V and J, and every other rearrangement was called non-productive. Following IMGT convention, CDR3 was defined as the stretch from the second conserved V-encoded cysteine to the conserved J-encoded phenylalanine. In an earlier analysis of approximately 590 of the donors, sequences lacking an unambiguous match to a single V gene segment were excluded. An earlier analysis of approximately 590 of the donors classified V segments as functional when productive rearrangements were above 56.7% and as segregating when the standard deviation between donors was above 5%. A statistical classification framework was built for diagnosing cytomegalovirus status from the catalog of TCR beta chain sequences. In a later analysis, TCR nucleotide sequences were compared against IMGT/GENE-DB human TR gene sequences so that V and J genes could be assigned. A later analysis assigned CDR3 sequences and most-parsimonious VDJ recombination scenarios with the TCRdist pipeline. In a later analysis, every TCR beta chain was defined by the combination of its CDR3 amino acid sequence and its V-gene family, and reads without a unique V-gene family were dropped. A later analysis removed 592 highly shared, low-generation-probability nucleotide sequences to deal with suspected cross-contamination and a sequencing artifact. In a later analysis, a clonal expansion index was calculated for each public chain from normalized within-repertoire ranks of inferred template counts. In a later analysis, generation probabilities were computed using a VDJ recombination model fitted to out-of-frame rearrangements, and the results were checked against IGoR. A later analysis scored TCR-TCR, TCR-HLA and TCR-CMV co-occurrence with hypergeometric tests, applying a repertoire-size bias correction to TCR pairs. A later analysis estimated false discovery rates by permuting HLA or CMV assignments 20 times. In a later analysis, co-occurring TCRs were grouped using DBSCAN, and TCRdist sequence similarity was added for clustering within HLA-allele-positive subsets. Repertoires with fewer than 30,000 or more than 120,000 public chains, plus five repertoires with anomalous nucleotide sharing, were excluded from co-occurrence clustering. TCRdb carries this immuneACCESS record with in-frame sequences only. Its versions omit some clonotypes, under half of them owing to an unresolved V gene in the studies checked, with the rest unexplained. V and J calls and clone size are given by that table; D and trimming were obtained from the DNA. The sample contains more than 200,000 clones, approximately 87% of them found a single time. Together, the top ten hold 1% to 1.5% of the sample.

Remarks on this clone: The specificity of this receptor is unknown. Base-call qualities are not available, and no considerably larger clone is one nucleotide away.

The chain is encoded by TRBV7-9 joined to TRBJ2-7; the central 9 bases match TRBD2. This TCR derives from a human donor in good health. Source material: PBMCs. The CDR3 amino acid sequence is: CASSPTGTSISYEQYF. The bases read TGTGCCAGCAGTCCTACCGGGACTAGCATCTCCTACGAGCAGTACTTC.